The clone carrying this TCR beta chain was counted ten times or more. Germline lookup yields CDR1 LGHDT and CDR2 YNNKEL (reference sequence). This CDR3 contains 12 residues. V lost 1 base and J 8 bases, leaving 8 bases between the germline ends. This specimen belongs to a study of T cells in Graves' hyperthyroidism and ophthalmopathy. Amplified TCR beta CDR3 regions came from RNA transcripts. Initially, a first-round RT-PCR of the TCR CDR3 employed the HTBI primer set. Each CDR3 protein is one row after TCRdb ran MiXCR on the multiplex PCR reads. In the table there are some 570,000 distinct CDR3 sequences, over 12% of which are singletons. Clinical symptoms, serum thyroxine and TRAb, thyroid ultrasound and orbital computed tomography were used for the diagnoses.

This TCR came from a woman under 30 with Graves' ophthalmopathy. The chain joins TRBV3-1 to TRBJ1-2; D is ambiguous. Sequencing was done on a sample of blood. The CDR3 coding sequence is TGTGCCAGCAGCCAAGGAATTGGGGGCTACACCTTC. Translating gives CASSQGIGGYTF.